The 25 T cell receptor beta chains given below trace back to one sample, sequenced in a study of T cell responses to AZD1222 COVID-19 vaccine. Assay: immunoSEQ multiplex PCR; the TCRdb copy retains only in-frame clones and omits some. The sample contains over 130,000 clones, 94% of which appear only once. Specimen: peripheral blood, collected on day 0 of AZD1222 vaccination. The receptors were gathered from an adult in good health.

The gene calls are TRBV6-4 and TRBJ1-1; D remains ambiguous. This CDR3 spans 12 amino acids. Trimming shortened V by 5 bases and J by 7 bases, and 11 bases separated the two germline ends. Germline CDR1 is MRHNA and CDR2 is SNTAGT. CDR3 sequence (DNA): TGTGCCAGCAGTACCGGTGGCGGTGAAGCTTTCTTT. This codes for CASSTGGGEAFF.

The chain combines TRBV20-1 with TRBJ2-1; 7 bases are a match to TRBD1. The junction had 6 bases not matched to a gene; V was cut back by 3 bases and J by 4 bases. There are 14 residues in the CDR3. CDR1 DFQATT and CDR2 SNEGSKA come from the germline V gene (reference sequence). For the CDR3, the DNA is TGCAGTGCTAGTGGGGACAGAGATTACAATGAGCAGTTCTTC. Translated, it gives CSASGDRDYNEQFF.

The rearrangement uses TRBV27 and TRBJ1-5; D is undetermined. CDR1 is MNHEY and CDR2 is SMNVEV in the germline V gene (reference sequence). The CDR3 contains 13 residues. V dropped 6 bases and J dropped 0 bases, with 6 bases sitting between them. CDR3 in amino acids: CASREYSNQPQHF. The CDR3 region has the DNA TGTGCCAGCAGGGAATATAGCAATCAGCCCCAGCATTTT.

This sequence joins TRBV7-2 and TRBJ1-2, with D possibly matching TRBD1 (5 bases). CDR1 and CDR2 (germline): SGHTA, FQGNSA. V lost 3 bases and J 8 bases, leaving 25 bases between the germline ends. This CDR3 contains 17 residues. The CDR3 spells CASSFQGTTDLIRGYTF. The CDR3 DNA follows: TGTGCCAGCAGCTTTCAGGGAACCACAGACTTAATAAGAGGCTACACCTTC.

The V and J genes are TRBV18 and TRBJ1-5, with D uncertain. Looked up from germline, CDR1 is KGHSH and CDR2 is LQKENI. This CDR3 comprises 14 residues. V was cut by 3 bases and J by 0 bases, with 6 bases left in between. CDR3: CASSPQNSNQPQHF. In DNA form, the CDR3 reads TGTGCCAGCTCACCGCAAAATAGCAATCAGCCCCAGCATTTT.

This chain joins TRBV4-1 and TRBJ2-3; 8 bases are a match to TRBD1. CDR1 is MGHRA and CDR2 is YSYEKL in the germline V gene. This CDR3 comprises 17 residues. The trim removed 4 bases at V and 2 bases at J, leaving 11 bases unmatched. The CDR3 DNA reads as TGCGCCAGCAGCCTCACCACCGGGACAGGCTACACAGATACGCAGTATTTT. This translates into CASSLTTGTGYTDTQYF.

This rearrangement joins TRBV5-4 to TRBJ2-1, with TRBD2 identical over 11 bases. In germline, CDR1 is SGHNT, CDR2 YYREEE (reference sequence). The CDR3 spans 15 residues. V gave up 4 bases and J gave up 6 bases; unmatched junction bases: 6. CDR3 nucleotide sequence: TGTGCCAGCAGCCCTCCGGGACTAGCGGCCAATGAGCAGTTCTTC. As protein: CASSPPGLAANEQFF.

The V gene is TRBV11-3, the J gene TRBJ2-3; tentatively, D is TRBD2 (6 bases). Between the trimmed V and J ends, which lost 5 bases and 0 bases, there was a span of 9 bases. This CDR3 region has 14 residues. Germline V gives CDR1 SGHNT, CDR2 YENEEA. CDR3 sequence: CASSPGGSTDTQYF. In DNA form, the CDR3 reads TGTGCCAGCAGCCCCGGGGGTAGCACAGATACGCAGTATTTT.

The rearrangement joins TRBV5-1 to TRBJ2-7; 7 positions agree with TRBD2. The germline CDR1 and CDR2 sequences are SGHRS and YFSETQ. V lost 0 bases and J lost 7; bases outside the gene matches: 7. The CDR3 runs to 14 residues. The DNA of the CDR3 is TGCGCCAGCAGCTTGGAAGGGCAGGGAGGGGAGCAGTACGTC. Translation gives CASSLEGQGGEQYV.

J is TRBJ2-5 and V is TRBV7-2; D is unresolved. V was pared by 1 base and J by 5 bases, with 8 bases between. Germline loops: CDR1 SGHTA, CDR2 FQGNSA. The CDR3 sequence is 13 residues long. This chain's CDR3 is CASSLVLWETQYF. The CDR3 DNA follows: TGTGCCAGCAGCTTAGTTTTATGGGAGACCCAGTACTTC.

The V call is TRBV11-2, the J call TRBJ1-1; no definite D call. The CDR3 is 13 residues long. Trimming cost V 3 bases and J 2 bases, with 7 bases left between them. Per germline, CDR1 SGHAT and CDR2 FQNNGV. Written as DNA, the CDR3 is TGTGCCAGCAGCTTGGTAAGAAACACTGAAGCTTTCTTT. Translating gives CASSLVRNTEAFF.

The genes are TRBV5-4 and TRBJ2-1; 9 bases map to TRBD2. This CDR3 comprises 17 residues. Trimming cost V 0 bases and J 0 bases; bases outside gene matches: 4. CDR1 is SGHNT, CDR2 YYREEE, per germline (reference sequence). The CDR3 sequence: CASSLEAGGLSYNEQFF. In DNA, the CDR3 is TGTGCCAGCAGCTTGGAAGCGGGAGGTCTCTCCTACAATGAGCAGTTCTTC.

This rearrangement joins TRBV28 to TRBJ1-5; D is uncertain. V gave up 4 bases and J gave up 5 bases, with 6 bases separating them. The length of the CDR3 is 12 residues. Germline V CDR1 and CDR2: MDHEN, SYDVKM. The CDR3 loop reads CASSSLDQPQHF. The DNA for the CDR3 is TGTGCCAGCAGTTCCCTCGATCAGCCCCAGCATTTT.

The chain recombines TRBV9 with TRBJ2-4; D might be TRBD2 (6 bases). Trimming took off 0 bases at V and 8 bases at J, with 18 bases between the two ends. This CDR3 spans 16 amino acids. CDR1 and CDR2 from the germline V gene are SGDLS and YYNGEE. The CDR3: CASSVGNSLWGDIQYF. CDR3 DNA: TGTGCCAGCAGCGTAGGGAACTCTCTTTGGGGGGACATTCAGTACTTC.

The chain recombines TRBV18 with TRBJ1-4, with D perhaps TRBD1 (5 bases). Germline loops: CDR1 KGHSH, CDR2 LQKENI. This CDR3 contains 16 residues. Trimming took off 6 bases at V and 3 bases at J, with 17 bases between the two ends. In nucleotides, the CDR3 is TGTGCCAGCTCTTTTAGCGAGGGGAGACCTAATGAAAAACTGTTTTTT. This encodes CASSFSEGRPNEKLFF.

This sequence joins TRBV10-1 and TRBJ2-1; D not resolved. The CDR3 consists of 13 residues. The V and J ends lost 4 bases and 9 bases respectively, with 13 bases between them. CDR1 and CDR2 from the germline V gene are WNHNN and SYGVQD (reference sequence). CDR3 amino acids: CASSGRPNLEQFF. DNA of the CDR3: TGCGCCAGCAGTGGCCGACCCAACCTTGAGCAGTTCTTC.

The chain combines TRBV3-1 (or the pseudogene TRBV3-2) with TRBJ1-2; D ambiguous. This CDR3 is 15 amino acids long. The V end lost 4 bases, the J end lost 5 bases, and 17 bases lay between the germline ends. Germline V gives CDR1 LGHDT, CDR2 YNNKEL (reference sequence). Here the CDR3 DNA reads TGTGCCAGCAGCCCCCCGGGTACCGTACGGTATGGCTACACCTTC. It is translated as CASSPPGTVRYGYTF.

The J gene is TRBJ1-2, the V gene TRBV18, with TRBD1 as a possible D gene (5 bases). Between the trimmed V and J ends, which lost 0 bases and 8 bases, there was a span of 19 bases. Germline CDR1 and CDR2: KGHSH and LQKENI. This CDR3 comprises 16 residues. The DNA of the CDR3 is TGTGCCAGCTCACCACCGTTTTCCAGGGCTCGTTGGGGCTACACCTTC. Encoded protein: CASSPPFSRARWGYTF.

The CDR3 DNA follows: TGTGCCAGCAGCGGGAGATTAGCGGGTATCCAAGAGACCCAGTACTTC. Translation: CASSGRLAGIQETQYF. J is TRBJ2-5 and V is TRBV7-2; 7 nucleotides align to TRBD2. Per the germline V gene, CDR1 is SGHTA and CDR2 is FQGNSA. CDR3 length equals 16 residues. The V segment lost 5 bases and the J segment 1 base; nucleotides outside the gene matches: 10.

CDR3 nucleotide sequence: TGTGCCAGCAGCGCAGGGGGCGCGAGCTATGGCTACACCTTC. Protein product: CASSAGGASYGYTF. The chain is built from TRBV28 and TRBJ1-2; 8 bases align to TRBD1. CDR1 is MDHEN, CDR2 SYDVKM, per germline. The CDR3 contains 14 residues. V was pared by 6 bases and J by 4 bases, with 7 bases of the junction left unmatched.

This chain's CDR3 is CASSSGLSGGELFF. Written as DNA, the CDR3 is TGTGCCAGCAGCTCCGGACTCTCCGGCGGGGAGCTGTTTTTT. This rearrangement joins TRBV7-2 to TRBJ2-2; TRBD2 is a possible D gene (5 bases). Trimming pared 4 bases from V and 7 bases from J, leaving 13 bases between. Looked up from germline, CDR1 is SGHTA and CDR2 is FQGNSA. The CDR3 is 14 amino acids.

The chain employs TRBV4-1 and TRBJ1-1, with D hard to call. The CDR3 covers 17 residues. Germline values: CDR1 MGHRA, CDR2 YSYEKL. V was cut by 4 bases and J by 0 bases, with 18 bases left in between. The CDR3 DNA follows: TGCGCCAGCAGCCCCCTTGTAGTGGAAGCCATGAACACTGAAGCTTTCTTT. Translated: CASSPLVVEAMNTEAFF.

V usage is TRBV30 and J usage is TRBJ1-1; TRBD1 aligns across 9 bases. The CDR3 loop spans 17 amino acids. Germline V lookup: CDR1 GTSNPN, CDR2 SVGIG (reference sequence). The V segment lost 0 bases and the J segment 4 bases; nucleotides outside the gene matches: 12. The CDR3 here is CAWSVLFRTGEITEAFF. DNA for the CDR3: TGTGCCTGGAGTGTACTCTTTAGGACAGGGGAGATCACTGAAGCTTTCTTT.

J is TRBJ1-2 and V is TRBV19; TRBD1 aligns across 12 bases. Germline V CDR1 and CDR2: LNHDA, SQIVND (reference sequence). The V gene end was trimmed by 5 bases and the J gene end by 8 bases; junction bases not matched to a gene: 6. The CDR3 has 14 residues. The CDR3 reads CASSPGTGGAGYTF. As DNA, the CDR3 is TGTGCCAGTAGTCCTGGGACAGGGGGCGCAGGCTACACCTTC.

The chain recombines TRBV5-1 with TRBJ2-1; 7 bases fit TRBD2. Trimming took 0 bases from V and 0 from J; bases not matched to a gene: 3. Per germline, CDR1 SGHRS and CDR2 YFSETQ. This CDR3 is built from 16 residues. The DNA of the CDR3 is TGCGCCAGCAGCTTGGCCGGGGGGAGCTCCTACAATGAGCAGTTCTTC. Translation gives CASSLAGGSSYNEQFF.